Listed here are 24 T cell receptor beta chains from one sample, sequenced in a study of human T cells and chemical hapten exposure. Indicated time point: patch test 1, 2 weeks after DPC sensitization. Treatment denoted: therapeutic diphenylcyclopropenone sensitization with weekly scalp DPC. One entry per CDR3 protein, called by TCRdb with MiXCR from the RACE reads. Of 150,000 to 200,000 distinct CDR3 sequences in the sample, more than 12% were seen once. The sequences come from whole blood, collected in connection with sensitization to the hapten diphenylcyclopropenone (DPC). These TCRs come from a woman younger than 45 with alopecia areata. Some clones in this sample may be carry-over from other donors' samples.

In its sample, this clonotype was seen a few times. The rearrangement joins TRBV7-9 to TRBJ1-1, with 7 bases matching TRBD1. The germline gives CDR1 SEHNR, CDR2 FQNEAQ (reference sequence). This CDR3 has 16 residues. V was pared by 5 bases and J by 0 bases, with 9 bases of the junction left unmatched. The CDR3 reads CASSTTGLAMNTEAFF. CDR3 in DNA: TGTGCCAGCAGCACGACAGGGTTGGCCATGAACACTGAAGCTTTCTTT.

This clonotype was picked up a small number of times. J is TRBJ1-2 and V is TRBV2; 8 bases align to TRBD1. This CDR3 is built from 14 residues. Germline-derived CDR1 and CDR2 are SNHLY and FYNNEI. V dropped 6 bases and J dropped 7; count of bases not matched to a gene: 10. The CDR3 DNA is TGTGCCAGCAGCCAAAGGCAGGGGGCTAGTGGCTACACCTTC. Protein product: CASSQRQGASGYTF.

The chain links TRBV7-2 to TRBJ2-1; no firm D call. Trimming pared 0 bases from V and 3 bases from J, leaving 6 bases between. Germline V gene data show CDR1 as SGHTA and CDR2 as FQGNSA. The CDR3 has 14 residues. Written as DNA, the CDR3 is TGTGCCAGCAGCTTAGCTCACCTCTACAATGAGCAGTTCTTC. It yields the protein CASSLAHLYNEQFF.

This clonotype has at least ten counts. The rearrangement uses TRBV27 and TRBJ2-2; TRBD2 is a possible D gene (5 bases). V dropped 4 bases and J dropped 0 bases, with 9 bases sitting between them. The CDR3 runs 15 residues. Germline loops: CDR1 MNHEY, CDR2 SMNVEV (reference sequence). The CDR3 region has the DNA TGTGCCAGCAGTTCGATCGGGGCGAACACCGGGGAGCTGTTTTTT. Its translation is CASSSIGANTGELFF.

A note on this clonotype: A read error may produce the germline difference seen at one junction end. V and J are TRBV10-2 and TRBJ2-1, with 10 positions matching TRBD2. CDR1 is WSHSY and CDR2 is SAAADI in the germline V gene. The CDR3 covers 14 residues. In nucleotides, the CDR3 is TGCGCCAGCAGTGAGTCCAGCGGGAGGGCGGAGCGGTTCTTC. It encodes CASSESSGRAERFF.

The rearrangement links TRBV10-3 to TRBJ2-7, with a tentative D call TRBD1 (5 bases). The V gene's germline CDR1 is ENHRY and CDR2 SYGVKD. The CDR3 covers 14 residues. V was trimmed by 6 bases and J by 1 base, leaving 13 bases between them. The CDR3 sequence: CAIRETVQSYEQYF. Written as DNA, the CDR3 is TGTGCCATCAGGGAGACAGTTCAGTCCTACGAGCAGTACTTC.

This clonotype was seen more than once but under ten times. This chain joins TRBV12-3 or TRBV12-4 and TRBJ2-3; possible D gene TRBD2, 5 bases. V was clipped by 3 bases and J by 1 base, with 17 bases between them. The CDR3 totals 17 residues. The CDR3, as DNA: TGTGCCAGCAGTTTCGGAGACTGGTCGCGGGGCACAGATACGCAGTATTTT. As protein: CASSFGDWSRGTDTQYF.

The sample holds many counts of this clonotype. CDR3 region: CASSYTSSTDTQYF. The CDR3, as DNA: TGCGCCAGCAGCTACACCTCTAGCACAGATACGCAGTATTTT. This chain connects TRBV5-1 to TRBJ2-3, with D unresolved. CDR1 SGHRS and CDR2 YFSETQ come from the germline V gene. V lost 3 bases and J lost 0, with 8 bases in between. CDR3 length equals 14 residues. Variable domain in full (rest from reference TRBV5-1 and TRBJ2-3): KAGVTQTPRYLIKTRGQQVTLSCSPISGHRSVSWYQQTPGQGLQFLFEYFSETQRNKGNFPGRFSGRQFSNSRSEMNVSTLELGDSALYLCASSYTSSTDTQYFGPGTRLTVL.

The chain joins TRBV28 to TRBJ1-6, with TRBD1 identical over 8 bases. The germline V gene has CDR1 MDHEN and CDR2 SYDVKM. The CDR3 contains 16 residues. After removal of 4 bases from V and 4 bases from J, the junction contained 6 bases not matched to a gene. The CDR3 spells CASSSSGTGYNSPLHF. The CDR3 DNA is TGTGCCAGCAGTTCATCTGGGACAGGTTATAATTCACCCCTCCACTTT.

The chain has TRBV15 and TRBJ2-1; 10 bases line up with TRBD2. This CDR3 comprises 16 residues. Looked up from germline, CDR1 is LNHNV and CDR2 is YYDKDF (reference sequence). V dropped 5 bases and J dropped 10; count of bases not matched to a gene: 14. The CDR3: CATSPIGTSVVREQFF. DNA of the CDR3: TGTGCCACCAGCCCCATCGGGACTAGCGTGGTTAGGGAGCAGTTCTTC.

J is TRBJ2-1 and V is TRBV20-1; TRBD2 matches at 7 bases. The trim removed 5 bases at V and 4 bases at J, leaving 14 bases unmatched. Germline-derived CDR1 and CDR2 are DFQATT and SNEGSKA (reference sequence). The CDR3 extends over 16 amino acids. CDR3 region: CSAYPGGTSGYNEQFF. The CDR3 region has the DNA TGCAGTGCTTACCCGGGGGGTACTTCTGGGTACAATGAGCAGTTCTTC.

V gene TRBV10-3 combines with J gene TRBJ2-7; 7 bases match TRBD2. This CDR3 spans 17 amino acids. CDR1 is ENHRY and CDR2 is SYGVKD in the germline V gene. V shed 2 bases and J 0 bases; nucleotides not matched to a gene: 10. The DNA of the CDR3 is TGTGCCATCAGTGAGGGACTAGGACGGGGGAGCTCCTACGAGCAGTACTTC. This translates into CAISEGLGRGSSYEQYF.

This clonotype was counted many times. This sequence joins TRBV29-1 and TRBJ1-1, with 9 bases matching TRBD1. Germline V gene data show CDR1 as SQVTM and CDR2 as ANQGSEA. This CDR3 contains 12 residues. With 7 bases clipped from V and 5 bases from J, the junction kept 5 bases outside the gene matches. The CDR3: CSARQGGTEAFF. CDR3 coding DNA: TGCAGCGCAAGACAGGGGGGGACTGAAGCTTTCTTT. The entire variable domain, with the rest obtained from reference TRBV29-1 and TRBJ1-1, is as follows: SAVISQKPSRDICQRGTSLTIQCQVDSQVTMMFWYRQQPGQSLTLIATANQGSEATYESGFVIDKFPISRPNLTFSTLTVSNMSPEDSSIYLCSARQGGTEAFFGQGTRLTVV.

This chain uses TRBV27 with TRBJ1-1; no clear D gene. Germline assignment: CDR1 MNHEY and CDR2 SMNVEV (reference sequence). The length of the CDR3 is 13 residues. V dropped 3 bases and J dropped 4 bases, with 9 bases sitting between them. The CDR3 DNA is TGTGCCAGCAGTTTGTGGGGTAGCACTGAAGCTTTCTTT. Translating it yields CASSLWGSTEAFF.

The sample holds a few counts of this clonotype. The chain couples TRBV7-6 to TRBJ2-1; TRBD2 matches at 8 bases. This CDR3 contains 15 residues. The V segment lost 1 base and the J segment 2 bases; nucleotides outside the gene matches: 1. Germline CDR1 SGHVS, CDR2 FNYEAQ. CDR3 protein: CASSLVAGTYNEQFF. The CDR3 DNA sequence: TGTGCCAGCAGCTTAGTAGCGGGGACCTACAATGAGCAGTTCTTC.

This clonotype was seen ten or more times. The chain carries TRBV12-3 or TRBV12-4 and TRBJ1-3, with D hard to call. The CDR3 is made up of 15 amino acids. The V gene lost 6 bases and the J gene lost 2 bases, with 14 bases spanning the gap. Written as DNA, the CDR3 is TGTGCCAGCAGCGCCGACCCCGGGGCTGGAAACACCATATATTTT. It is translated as CASSADPGAGNTIYF.

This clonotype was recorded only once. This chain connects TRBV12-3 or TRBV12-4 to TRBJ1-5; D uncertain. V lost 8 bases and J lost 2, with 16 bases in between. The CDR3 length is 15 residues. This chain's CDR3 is CASVLGNSGNQPQHF. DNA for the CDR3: TGTGCCAGCGTTTTGGGGAACTCGGGCAATCAGCCCCAGCATTTT.

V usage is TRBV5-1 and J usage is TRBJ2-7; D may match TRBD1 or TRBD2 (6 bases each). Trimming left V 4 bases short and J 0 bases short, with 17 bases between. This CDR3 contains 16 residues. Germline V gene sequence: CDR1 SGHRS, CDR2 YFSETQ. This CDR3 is CASSLPRGGGSYEQYF. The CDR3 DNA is TGCGCCAGCAGCCTACCCCGCGGAGGGGGCTCCTACGAGCAGTACTTC.

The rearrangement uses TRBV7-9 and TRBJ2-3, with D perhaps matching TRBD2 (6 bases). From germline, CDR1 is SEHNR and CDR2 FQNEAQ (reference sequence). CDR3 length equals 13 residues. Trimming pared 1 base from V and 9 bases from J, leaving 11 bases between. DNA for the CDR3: TGTGCCAGCAGCTTAGAGAGCGCGGGGACGCAGTATTTT. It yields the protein CASSLESAGTQYF.

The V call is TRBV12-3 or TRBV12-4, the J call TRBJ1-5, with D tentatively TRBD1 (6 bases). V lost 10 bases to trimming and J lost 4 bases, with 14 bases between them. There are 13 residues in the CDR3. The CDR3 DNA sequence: TGTGCCATTCCCACGGACAGAAATCAGCCCCAGCATTTT. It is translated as CAIPTDRNQPQHF.

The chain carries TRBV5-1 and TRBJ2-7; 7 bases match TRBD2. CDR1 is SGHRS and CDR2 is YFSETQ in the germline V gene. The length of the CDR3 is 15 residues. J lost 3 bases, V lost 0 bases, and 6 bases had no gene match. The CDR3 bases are TGCGCCAGCAGCTTGGTAGCGGGCGCGGGCTACGAGCAGTACTTC. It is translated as CASSLVAGAGYEQYF.

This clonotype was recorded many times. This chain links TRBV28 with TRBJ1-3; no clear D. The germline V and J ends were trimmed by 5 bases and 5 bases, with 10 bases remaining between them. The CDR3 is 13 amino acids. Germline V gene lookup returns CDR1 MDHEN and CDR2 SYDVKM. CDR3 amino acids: CASSGDVRNTIYF. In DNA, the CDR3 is TGTGCCAGCAGTGGAGATGTGAGAAACACCATATATTTT.

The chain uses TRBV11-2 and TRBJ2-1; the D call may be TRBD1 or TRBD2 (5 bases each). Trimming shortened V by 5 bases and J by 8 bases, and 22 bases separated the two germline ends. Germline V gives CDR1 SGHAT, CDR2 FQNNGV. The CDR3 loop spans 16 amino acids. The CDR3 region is CASSARDHISLYEQFF. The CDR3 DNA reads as TGTGCCAGCAGCGCGAGGGACCACATATCCCTCTATGAGCAGTTCTTC.

CDR3 nucleotide sequence: TGTGCCAGCAGTGAAAGACAGGGAATGAACACTGAAGCTTTCTTT. Encoded protein: CASSERQGMNTEAFF. This rearrangement joins TRBV2 to TRBJ1-1, with 7 nucleotides matching TRBD1. Trimming cost V 2 bases and J 0 bases; bases outside gene matches: 3. The CDR3 sequence is 15 residues long. Germline V gene lookup returns CDR1 SNHLY and CDR2 FYNNEI.